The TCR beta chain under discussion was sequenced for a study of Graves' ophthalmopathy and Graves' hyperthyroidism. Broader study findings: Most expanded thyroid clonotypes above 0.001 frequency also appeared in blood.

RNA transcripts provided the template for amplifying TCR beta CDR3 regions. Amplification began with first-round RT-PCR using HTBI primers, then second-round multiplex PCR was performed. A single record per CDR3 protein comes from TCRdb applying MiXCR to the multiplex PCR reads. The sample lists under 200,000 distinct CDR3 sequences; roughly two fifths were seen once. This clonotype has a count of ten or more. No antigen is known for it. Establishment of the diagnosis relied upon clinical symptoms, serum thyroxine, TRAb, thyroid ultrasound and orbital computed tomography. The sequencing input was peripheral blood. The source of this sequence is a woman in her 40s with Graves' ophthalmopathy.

This CDR3 is CASSLRIAGASDIQYF. In DNA, the CDR3 is TGTGCCAGCAGTTTAAGGATAGCGGGAGCGTCGGACATTCAGTACTTC. The chain has TRBV27 and TRBJ2-4; TRBD2 agrees at 9 bases. J was trimmed by 8 bases and V by 2 bases; bases with no gene match: 10. Germline V gene data show CDR1 as MNHEY and CDR2 as SMNVEV (reference sequence). The length of the CDR3 is 16 residues.